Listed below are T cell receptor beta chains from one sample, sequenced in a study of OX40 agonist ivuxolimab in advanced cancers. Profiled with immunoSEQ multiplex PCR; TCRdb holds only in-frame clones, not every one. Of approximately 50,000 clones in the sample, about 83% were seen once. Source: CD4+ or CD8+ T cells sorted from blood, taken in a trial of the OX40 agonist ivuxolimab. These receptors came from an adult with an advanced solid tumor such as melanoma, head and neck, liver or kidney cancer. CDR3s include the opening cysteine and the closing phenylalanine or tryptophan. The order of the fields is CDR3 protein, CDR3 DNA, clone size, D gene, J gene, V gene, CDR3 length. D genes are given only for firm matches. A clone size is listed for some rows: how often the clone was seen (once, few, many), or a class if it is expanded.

cdr3_aa: CASSPAQALNYGYTF; cdr3_nt: TGTGCCAGCTCACCTGCTCAGGCCTTGAACTATGGCTACACCTTC; clone_size: once; d_call: .; j_call: TRBJ1-2; v_call: TRBV18; cdr3_length: 15
cdr3_aa: CAWRHRGLETQYF; cdr3_nt: TGTGCCTGGCGACACAGGGGTTTGGAGACCCAGTACTTC; clone_size: .; d_call: TRBD1; j_call: TRBJ2-5; v_call: TRBV30; cdr3_length: 13
cdr3_aa: CASSLQGYEQYF; cdr3_nt: TGTGCCAGCAGCCTACAGGGGTACGAGCAGTACTTC; clone_size: few; d_call: TRBD1; j_call: TRBJ2-7; v_call: TRBV4-2; cdr3_length: 12
cdr3_aa: CASSPHSGLANSYEQYF; cdr3_nt: TGTGCCAGCAGCCCCCATTCGGGACTAGCGAACTCCTACGAGCAGTACTTC; clone_size: .; d_call: TRBD2; j_call: TRBJ2-7; v_call: TRBV28; cdr3_length: 17
cdr3_aa: CASTQSPRWELFF; cdr3_nt: TGTGCCAGCACCCAAAGTCCCCGGTGGGAGCTGTTTTTT; clone_size: .; d_call: .; j_call: TRBJ2-2; v_call: TRBV28; cdr3_length: 13
cdr3_aa: CASSLDYQPQHF; cdr3_nt: TGTGCCAGCAGCTTAGACTATCAGCCCCAGCATTTT; clone_size: .; d_call: .; j_call: TRBJ1-5; v_call: TRBV7-9; cdr3_length: 12
cdr3_aa: CASSRLAGHEQFF; cdr3_nt: TGCGCCAGCAGCCGACTAGCGGGGCATGAGCAGTTCTTC; clone_size: few; d_call: TRBD2; j_call: TRBJ2-1; v_call: TRBV4-1; cdr3_length: 13
cdr3_aa: CASSPGQTYEQYF; cdr3_nt: TGTGCCAGCAGTCCGGGACAAACCTACGAGCAGTACTTC; clone_size: .; d_call: .; j_call: TRBJ2-7; v_call: TRBV28; cdr3_length: 13
cdr3_aa: CASRETGDNQPQHF; cdr3_nt: TGTGCCAGCAGGGAGACAGGGGACAATCAGCCCCAGCATTTT; clone_size: .; d_call: TRBD1; j_call: TRBJ1-5; v_call: TRBV6-5; cdr3_length: 14
cdr3_aa: CASSGLAGIYEQYF; cdr3_nt: TGTGCCAGCAGTGGGCTAGCGGGAATCTACGAGCAGTACTTC; clone_size: .; d_call: TRBD2; j_call: TRBJ2-7; v_call: TRBV2; cdr3_length: 14
cdr3_aa: CASSLAPGQGINEQFF; cdr3_nt: TGTGCCAGCAGCTTAGCTCCGGGACAGGGGATCAATGAGCAGTTCTTC; clone_size: .; d_call: TRBD1; j_call: TRBJ2-1; v_call: TRBV7-2; cdr3_length: 16
cdr3_aa: CASSVEGGETQYF; cdr3_nt: TGTGCCAGCAGCGTAGAGGGAGGGGAGACCCAGTACTTC; clone_size: .; d_call: TRBD2; j_call: TRBJ2-5; v_call: TRBV9; cdr3_length: 13
cdr3_aa: CASSEGPPPYYEQYF; cdr3_nt: TGTGCCAGTAGCGAGGGGCCTCCCCCCTACTACGAGCAGTACTTC; clone_size: .; d_call: .; j_call: TRBJ2-7; v_call: TRBV19; cdr3_length: 15
cdr3_aa: CASGGRITGELFF; cdr3_nt: TGTGCCAGCGGCGGGAGAATCACCGGGGAGCTGTTTTTT; clone_size: .; d_call: TRBD2; j_call: TRBJ2-2; v_call: TRBV6-5; cdr3_length: 13
cdr3_aa: CASGHAYEQYF; cdr3_nt: TGTGCCAGCGGACACGCTTACGAGCAGTACTTC; clone_size: few; d_call: .; j_call: TRBJ2-7; v_call: TRBV7-9; cdr3_length: 11
cdr3_aa: CASSLGQGRQETQYF; cdr3_nt: TGCGCCAGCAGCCTAGGACAGGGAAGGCAAGAGACCCAGTACTTC; clone_size: .; d_call: TRBD1; j_call: TRBJ2-5; v_call: TRBV5-1; cdr3_length: 15
cdr3_aa: CASSLESASTDTQYF; cdr3_nt: TGCGCCAGCAGCTTGGAGTCAGCTAGCACAGATACGCAGTATTTT; clone_size: .; d_call: .; j_call: TRBJ2-3; v_call: TRBV5-1; cdr3_length: 15
cdr3_aa: CASSLTGTVTGNTIYF; cdr3_nt: TGCGCCAGCAGCTTGACAGGGACTGTGACTGGAAACACCATATATTTT; clone_size: .; d_call: .; j_call: TRBJ1-3; v_call: TRBV5-1; cdr3_length: 16
cdr3_aa: CASSDPMGQGKGREQYF; cdr3_nt: TGTGCCAGCAGCGACCCGATGGGACAGGGGAAAGGTCGCGAGCAGTACTTC; clone_size: .; d_call: .; j_call: TRBJ2-7; v_call: TRBV21-1; cdr3_length: 17
cdr3_aa: CASSPGPGEPYEQYF; cdr3_nt: TGTGCCAGCAGCCCGGGCCCGGGGGAGCCCTACGAGCAGTACTTC; clone_size: .; d_call: .; j_call: TRBJ2-7; v_call: TRBV5-4; cdr3_length: 15